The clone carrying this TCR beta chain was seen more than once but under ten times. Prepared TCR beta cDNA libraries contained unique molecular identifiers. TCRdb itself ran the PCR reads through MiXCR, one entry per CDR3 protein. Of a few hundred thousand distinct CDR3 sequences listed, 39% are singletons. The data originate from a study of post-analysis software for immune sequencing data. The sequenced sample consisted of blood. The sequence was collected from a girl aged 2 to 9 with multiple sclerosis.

In DNA, the CDR3 is TGTGCCAGCAGCTTATGGGGACTAGCGGGAGCCGAGCAGTACTTC. Residues: CASSLWGLAGAEQYF. This chain joins TRBV7-2 and TRBJ2-7; 14 nucleotides match TRBD2. Germline-derived CDR1 and CDR2 are SGHTA and FQGNSA. J lost 6 bases, V lost 2 bases, and 3 bases had no gene match. The length of the CDR3 is 15 residues.